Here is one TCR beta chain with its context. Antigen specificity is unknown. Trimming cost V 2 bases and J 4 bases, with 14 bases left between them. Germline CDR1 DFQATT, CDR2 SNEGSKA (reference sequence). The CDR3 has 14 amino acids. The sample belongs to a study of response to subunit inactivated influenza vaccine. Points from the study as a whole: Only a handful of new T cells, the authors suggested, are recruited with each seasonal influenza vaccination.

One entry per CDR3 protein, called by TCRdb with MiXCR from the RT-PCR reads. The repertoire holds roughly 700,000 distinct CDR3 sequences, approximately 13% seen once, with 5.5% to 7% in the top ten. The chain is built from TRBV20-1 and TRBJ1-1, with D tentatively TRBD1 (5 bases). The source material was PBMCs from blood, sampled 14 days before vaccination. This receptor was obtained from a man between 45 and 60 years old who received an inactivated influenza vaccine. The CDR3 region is CSARPAGARTEAFF. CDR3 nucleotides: TGCAGTGCTAGACCCGCCGGGGCGCGCACTGAAGCTTTCTTT.